Here is one TCR beta chain with its context. This record comes from a study of radiation and T cells in renal cell carcinoma. Treatment specified: treatment-naive control, cytoreductive nephrectomy. Some clones are missing from TCRdb's copy, which holds only in-frame ones; the method was immunoSEQ multiplex PCR. This sample has some 21,000 clones, with approximately 54% found just once. The germline V gene has CDR1 KGHSH and CDR2 LQKENI. This CDR3 has 16 residues. V was clipped by 0 bases and J by 3 bases, with 15 bases between them. The V call is TRBV18, the J call TRBJ2-7; weak D call: TRBD2 (5 bases). Material: tumor tissue, obtained from a patient whose treatment was nephrectomy without radiotherapy. The sequence was obtained from a human donor with renal cell carcinoma. CDR3: CASSPPSGKVSYEQYF. The CDR3 region has the DNA TGTGCCAGCTCACCACCATCGGGGAAGGTTAGCTACGAGCAGTACTTC.